Sequencing of this T cell receptor beta chain was carried out in a study of patients and donors after allogeneic stem cell transplantation (dated by TCRdb to 2020 to 2022). This clonotype was counted only a few times. Its antigen is currently not known. Within one base of it there is no much larger clone, and no base qualities were kept. Library method: RT-PCR. The reads were generated on a NextSeq 550. TCRdb ran its own pipeline on the public reads, namely fastp trimming at Q25 and MiXCR clone calling, and kept in-frame beta chains. CDR3 protein sequences are deduplicated, and each keeps its most common genes and DNA. The sample has fewer than 75,000 distinct CDR3 sequences on record, more than 20% of them singletons. Jointly, the top ten make up 26% of the sample. The junction carries 18 bases between V and J, which are trimmed by 2 bases and 4 bases respectively. CDR1 and CDR2 (MNHEY, SVGAGI) derive from the germline V gene. Inclusive of the bounding cysteine and phenylalanine, the CDR3 is 18 residues long. Only the CDR3 portion is preserved as DNA: 54 bases, with reading frame beginning at the first base.

The chain was built from TRBV6-5 and TRBJ1-6; no D segment can be confidently identified. Sequenced sample: blood, either unsorted or a sorted T cell fraction (not recorded which). The sequence came from a human donor who was either an allogeneic HSCT recipient or a stem cell or donor lymphocyte infusion donor (not recorded which). It is not recorded whose cells these are; they may come from a transplant donor. The nucleotides are TGTGCCAGCAGTTACCAATCCCCTCGGGGATCGTATAATTCACCCCTCCACTTT. This codes for CASSYQSPRGSYNSPLHF.